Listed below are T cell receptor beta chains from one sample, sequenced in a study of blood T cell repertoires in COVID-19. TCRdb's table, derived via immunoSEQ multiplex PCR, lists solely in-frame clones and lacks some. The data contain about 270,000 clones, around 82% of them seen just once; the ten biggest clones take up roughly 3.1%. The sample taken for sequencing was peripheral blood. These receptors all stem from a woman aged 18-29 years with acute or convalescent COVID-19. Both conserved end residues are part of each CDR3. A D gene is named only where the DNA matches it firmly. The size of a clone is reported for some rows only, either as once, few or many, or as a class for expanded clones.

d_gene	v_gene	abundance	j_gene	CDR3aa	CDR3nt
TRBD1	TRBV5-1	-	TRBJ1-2	CASSLDPTGGNYGYTF	TGCGCCAGCAGCTTGGACCCGACAGGGGGTAACTATGGCTACACCTTC
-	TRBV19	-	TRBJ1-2	CASRQYYGYTF	TGTGCCAGTAGACAGTACTATGGCTACACCTTC
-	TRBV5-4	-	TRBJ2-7	CASSNRDTEAEQYF	TGTGCCAGCAGCAACCGGGACACAGAAGCCGAGCAGTACTTC
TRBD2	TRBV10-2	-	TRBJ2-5	CASSDGGRSVETQYF	TGCGCCAGCAGTGACGGGGGGAGAAGTGTAGAGACCCAGTACTTC
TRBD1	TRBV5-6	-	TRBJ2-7	CASRPPGQHYEQYF	TGTGCCAGCAGACCCCCGGGACAGCACTACGAGCAGTACTTC
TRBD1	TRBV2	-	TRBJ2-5	CASRSGQGTQETQYF	TGTGCCAGCAGATCTGGACAGGGAACACAAGAGACCCAGTACTTC
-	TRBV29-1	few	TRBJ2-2	CSVWRERLGNTGELFF	TGCAGCGTTTGGAGGGAGAGGTTAGGGAACACCGGGGAGCTGTTTTTT
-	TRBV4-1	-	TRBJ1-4	CASSQEGRGVEKLFF	TGCGCCAGCAGCCAAGAGGGCAGGGGTGTCGAAAAACTGTTTTTT
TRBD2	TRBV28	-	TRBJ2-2	CASSHRTSGRTKKGSNTGELFF	TGTGCCAGCAGTCACCGGACTAGCGGGAGGACCAAAAAAGGATCGAACACCGGGGAGCTGTTTTTT
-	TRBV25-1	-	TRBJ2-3	CASTVNGQGYTQYF	TGTGCCAGCACAGTGAACGGCCAGGGCTATACGCAGTATTTT
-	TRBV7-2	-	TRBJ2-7	CASSLQAGEMYEQYF	TGTGCCAGCAGCTTGCAGGCAGGGGAGATGTACGAGCAGTACTTC
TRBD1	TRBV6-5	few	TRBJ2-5	CASSYSDRGEGETQYF	TGTGCCAGCAGTTACTCGGACAGGGGGGAAGGAGAGACCCAGTACTTC
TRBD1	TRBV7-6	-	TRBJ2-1	CASSLAQGQGWAYNEQFF	TGTGCCAGCAGCTTAGCTCAGGGACAGGGCTGGGCCTACAATGAGCAGTTCTTC
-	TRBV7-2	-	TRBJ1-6	CASSLVAGKGTSPLHF	TGTGCCAGCAGCTTAGTGGCGGGGAAAGGGACTTCACCCCTCCACTTT
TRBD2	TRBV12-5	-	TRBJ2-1	CASGLVVSGRPYNEQFF	TGTGCTAGTGGTTTGGTCGTTAGCGGGAGACCCTACAATGAGCAGTTCTTC
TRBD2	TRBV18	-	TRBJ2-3	CASSKTSGTDTQYF	TGTGCCAGCTCCAAGACTAGCGGTACAGATACGCAGTATTTT
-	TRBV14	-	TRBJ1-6	CASSQDISPLHF	TGTGCCAGCAGCCAAGATATCTCACCCCTCCACTTT
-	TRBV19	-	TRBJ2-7	CASSEGAGNLYEQYF	TGTGCCAGTAGTGAAGGGGCAGGGAACCTCTACGAGCAGTACTTC
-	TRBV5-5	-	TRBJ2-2	CASSANTGWTGELFF	TGTGCCAGCAGCGCTAACACAGGGTGGACCGGGGAGCTGTTTTTT
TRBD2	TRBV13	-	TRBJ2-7	CASSLGAGVYEQYF	TGTGCCAGCAGCTTAGGTGCGGGAGTCTACGAGCAGTACTTC
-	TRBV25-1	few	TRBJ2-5	CASSAQPRLAGVRETQYF	TGTGCCAGCAGTGCCCAGCCAAGGCTAGCCGGAGTGCGAGAGACCCAGTACTTC
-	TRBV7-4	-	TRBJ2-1	CASSFSGIAKQFF	TGTGCCAGCAGCTTTTCGGGAATAGCGAAGCAGTTCTTC
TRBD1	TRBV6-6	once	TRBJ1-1	CASSYQGANTEAFF	TGTGCCAGCAGTTACCAGGGGGCGAACACTGAAGCTTTCTTT
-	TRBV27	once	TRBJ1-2	CASRVRHYGYTF	TGTGCCAGCAGAGTGAGGCACTATGGCTACACCTTC
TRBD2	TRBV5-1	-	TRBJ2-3	CASNLLAGPGEDTQYF	TGCGCCAGCAATCTCTTAGCGGGTCCGGGGGAGGATACGCAGTATTTT
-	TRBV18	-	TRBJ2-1	CASSNRDEQFF	TGTGCCAGCTCAAACAGGGATGAGCAGTTCTTC
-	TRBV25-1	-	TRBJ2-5	CASSGGWGETQYF	TGTGCCAGCAGTGGAGGGTGGGGTGAGACCCAGTACTTC